The next 18 T cell receptor beta chains were all read from a single sample in a study of cytomegalovirus exposure and HLA in healthy donors. Use of 60 Vbeta and 13 Jbeta primers characterized the PCR. Assay: immunoSEQ multiplex PCR; the TCRdb copy retains only in-frame clones and omits some. This repertoire shows around 150,000 clones, under 70% found once; its top ten account for 5.5% to 7.5%. The sample consisted of PBMCs. The receptors come from a woman aged 55 to 70 in good health and CMV-seronegative.

This clone was seen only once. The V and J genes are TRBV7-3 and TRBJ2-7, with D uncertain. This CDR3 has 12 residues. V was shortened by 1 base and J by 6 bases, with 7 bases between the two germline ends. Germline CDR1 SGHTA, CDR2 FQGTGA. The DNA of the CDR3 is TGTGCCAGCAGCTTAAGTACGCGCGAGCAGTACTTC. This encodes CASSLSTREQYF.

V is TRBV9 and J is TRBJ2-4; 10 bases map to TRBD1. Germline lookup yields CDR1 SGDLS and CDR2 YYNGEE. The CDR3 has 16 residues. J lost 5 bases, V lost 0 bases, and 5 bases had no gene match. CDR3 nucleotide sequence: TGTGCCAGCAGCGTAGGGTCCGGGACAGGGGAAAACATTCAGTACTTC. Translated: CASSVGSGTGENIQYF.

V usage is TRBV29-1 and J usage is TRBJ1-2; 10 nucleotides line up with TRBD1. The V and J ends lost 4 bases and 6 bases, in that order; junction bases with no gene match: 5. CDR3 length equals 13 residues. Germline V lookup: CDR1 SQVTM, CDR2 ANQGSEA. The CDR3 DNA is TGCAGCGTTGTGTCTGGGACAGGGGATGGCTACACCTTC. This translates into CSVVSGTGDGYTF.

This clone was recorded only once. The chain has TRBV7-8 and TRBJ2-7, with D unclear. The CDR3 spans 15 residues. The germline V gene has CDR1 SGHVS and CDR2 FQNEAQ. V gave up 1 base and J gave up 0 bases, with 10 bases separating them. The CDR3 DNA sequence: TGTGCCAGCAGCTTAGAGGCGGCCTACTCCTACGAGCAGTACTTC. Translating gives CASSLEAAYSYEQYF.

With regard to this clone: This same CDR3 is encoded by further DNA sequences in the sample. The DNA for the CDR3 is TGCGCCAGCAGCCTCGACAGGGCCTACGAGCAGTACTTC. This translates into CASSLDRAYEQYF. This rearrangement joins TRBV5-1 to TRBJ2-7; 7 nucleotides align to TRBD1. The CDR3 runs 13 residues. Germline CDR1 SGHRS, CDR2 YFSETQ. After removal of 4 bases from V and 2 bases from J, the junction contained 3 bases not matched to a gene.

The chain joins TRBV6-1 to TRBJ1-4, with 7 bases matching TRBD1. The CDR3 is 13 residues long. Germline V lookup: CDR1 MNHNS, CDR2 SASEGT. Unmatched junction bases numbered 5, after V lost 8 bases and J lost 5 bases. CDR3 in DNA: TGTGCCAGCGAGGACAGGCGAAATGAAAAACTGTTTTTT. This codes for CASEDRRNEKLFF.

The V and J genes are TRBV11-2 and TRBJ2-7; perhaps TRBD1 as D (6 bases). CDR1 is SGHAT and CDR2 is FQNNGV in the germline V gene. The CDR3 length is 14 residues. V was pared by 3 bases and J by 3 bases, with 12 bases between. CDR3 in DNA: TGTGCCAGCAGCTTGGACAGATTCCTCTACGAGCAGTACTTC. Translating it yields CASSLDRFLYEQYF.

V and J are TRBV18 and TRBJ2-1; D is uncertain. V was clipped by 1 base and J by 8 bases, with 6 bases between them. The CDR3 length is 12 residues. Germline V CDR1 and CDR2: KGHSH, LQKENI. The chain's CDR3 is CASSPRADEQFF. The DNA for the CDR3 is TGTGCCAGCTCACCACGGGCCGATGAGCAGTTCTTC.

This sequence joins TRBV7-2 and TRBJ2-7, with 8 bases matching TRBD1. The CDR3 runs to 12 residues. V dropped 4 bases and J dropped 12; count of bases not matched to a gene: 8. Germline loops: CDR1 SGHTA, CDR2 FQGNSA. CDR3 sequence reads: CASSSAAGTGYF. In DNA, the CDR3 is TGTGCCAGCAGCTCAGCCGCCGGGACAGGGTACTTC.

This clone has a handful of counts. The chain joins TRBV7-2 to TRBJ2-4; TRBD2 aligns across 9 bases. V lost 5 bases to trimming and J lost 2 bases; unmatched junction nucleotides: 7. This CDR3 is built from 16 residues. From germline, CDR1 is SGHTA and CDR2 FQGNSA. CDR3 nucleotides: TGTGCCAGCAGCCGTAGCGGGAGTTTTTCCAAAAACATTCAGTACTTC. This gives the protein CASSRSGSFSKNIQYF. The full variable domain, rest sourced from reference TRBV7-2 and TRBJ2-4, is GAGVSQSPSNKVTEKGKDVELRCDPISGHTALYWYRQSLGQGLEFLIYFQGNSAPDKSGLPSDRFSAERTGGSVSTLTIQRTQQEDSAVYLCASSRSGSFSKNIQYFGAGTRLSVL.

V gene TRBV10-3 combines with J gene TRBJ1-1; the D gene is possibly TRBD1 (5 bases). Between the trimmed V and J ends, which lost 3 bases and 10 bases, there was a span of 12 bases. The CDR3 contains 12 residues. Germline V lookup: CDR1 ENHRY, CDR2 SYGVKD. CDR3 sequence reads: CAISDLGLGAFF. CDR3 sequence (DNA): TGTGCCATCAGTGATCTGGGGCTTGGAGCTTTCTTT.

J is TRBJ2-2 and V is TRBV2; 16 positions match TRBD2. Per the germline V gene, CDR1 is SNHLY and CDR2 is FYNNEI. CDR3 length: 16 amino acids. Trimming removed 7 bases from V and 6 bases from J; junction bases left unmatched: 5. The DNA of the CDR3 is TGTGCCAGCACATACGGGACTAGCGGGAGGGCCGGGGAGCTGTTTTTT. Protein product: CASTYGTSGRAGELFF.

The rearrangement links TRBV9 to TRBJ2-5, with 11 nucleotides matching TRBD2. The junction had 7 bases not matched to a gene; V was cut back by 2 bases and J by 4 bases. CDR3 length: 16 amino acids. CDR1 is SGDLS and CDR2 is YYNGEE in the germline V gene. In DNA, the CDR3 is TGTGCCAGCAGCGTTTTAGCGGGGGGGCTCGGAGAGACCCAGTACTTC. As protein: CASSVLAGGLGETQYF.

In its sample, this clone was seen a few times. The chain joins TRBV5-1 to TRBJ1-1; D gene unclear. Germline loops: CDR1 SGHRS, CDR2 YFSETQ. V gave up 2 bases and J gave up 1 base, with 12 bases separating them. This CDR3 spans 15 amino acids. CDR3 bases: TGCGCCAGCAGCTTTTCGCGGCTTACGAACACTGAAGCTTTCTTT. Translated: CASSFSRLTNTEAFF.

The rearrangement joins TRBV7-2 to TRBJ1-2; 7 bases align to TRBD1. V trimming: 2 bases; J trimming: 3 bases; junction bases outside the gene matches: 6. The germline gives CDR1 SGHTA, CDR2 FQGNSA. The CDR3 has 15 residues. CDR3: CASSLNPGGHYGYTF. CDR3 nucleotides: TGTGCCAGCAGCTTAAACCCAGGGGGACACTATGGCTACACCTTC.

V is TRBV6-1 and J is TRBJ2-7; 8 nucleotides line up with TRBD1. CDR3 length equals 14 residues. V shed 8 bases and J 3 bases; nucleotides not matched to a gene: 9. The V gene's germline CDR1 is MNHNS and CDR2 SASEGT. For the CDR3, the DNA is TGTGCCAGCGACTACGAGACAGGGGACTACGAGCAGTACTTC. Protein product: CASDYETGDYEQYF.

V and J are TRBV7-2 and TRBJ1-1; TRBD1 might be the D (6 bases). The CDR3 covers 17 residues. Germline CDR1 SGHTA, CDR2 FQGNSA. V shed 2 bases and J shed 0 bases, with 16 bases lying between them. The CDR3 is CASSLIPLQGMNTEAFF. The CDR3 nucleotides read TGTGCCAGCAGCTTAATCCCACTCCAGGGGATGAACACTGAAGCTTTCTTT.

The sample holds a few counts of this clone. The V gene is TRBV2, the J gene TRBJ1-2; no definite D call. Trimming took 0 bases from V and 4 from J, leaving 15 bases between them. CDR3 length equals 16 residues. Germline V lookup: CDR1 SNHLY, CDR2 FYNNEI. CDR3 DNA sequence: TGTGCCAGCAGTGAAGCCCCGACACCCCCCTCCTATGGCTACACCTTC. It yields the protein CASSEAPTPPSYGYTF. Complete variable domain (other parts from reference TRBV2 and TRBJ1-2): EPEVTQTPSHQVTQMGQEVILRCVPISNHLYFYWYRQILGQKVEFLVSFYNNEISEKSEIFDDQFSVERPDGSNFTLKIRSTKLEDSAMYFCASSEAPTPPSYGYTFGSGTRLTVV.